These T cell receptor beta chains were read from a single sample in a study of T-cell memory formation after mild COVID-19. TCRdb reprocessed the 5' RACE reads with MiXCR, giving one entry per CDR3 protein. The sample has over 120,000 distinct CDR3 sequences; roughly a quarter are singletons. The specimen sequenced was PBMCs or a T cell subset sorted from them (not recorded which). All receptors derive from an adult woman who had mild COVID-19 (a few samples of this study predate the infection). Cell type and time point are not known. The CDR3 runs from the conserved cysteine through the conserved F or W. D genes are given only for firm matches. Not all rows give a size; the values are once, few, many and, for expanded clones, a class.

V	J	size	length	D	DNA	CDR3
TRBV12-5	TRBJ2-2	.	12	.	TGTGCTAGTGGTTTGGGCACCGGGGAGCTGTTTTTT	CASGLGTGELFF
TRBV30	TRBJ1-1	few	11	.	TGTGCCACACTAGCGATCCCTGAAGCTTTCTTT	CATLAIPEAFF
TRBV4-3	TRBJ1-3	few	16	.	TGCGCCAGCAGCCAAGTCGGGAGGACTTCGAGGGACACCATATATTTT	CASSQVGRTSRDTIYF
TRBV9	TRBJ1-2	few	16	.	TGTGCCAGCAGCGTAGGGGACACCGTGATTAACTATGGCTACACCTTC	CASSVGDTVINYGYTF
TRBV4-1	TRBJ2-3	.	15	.	TGCGCCAGCAGCCCCACCGACGGCAGCACAGATACGCAGTATTTT	CASSPTDGSTDTQYF
TRBV9	TRBJ2-4	.	14	.	TGTGCCAGCAGCCCCGTTCTAGCCAAAAACATTCAGTACTTC	CASSPVLAKNIQYF
TRBV7-9	TRBJ1-2	.	12	.	TGTGCCAGCAGCTCAACGGGGAATGGCTACACCTTC	CASSSTGNGYTF
TRBV3-1	TRBJ2-2	.	16	TRBD2	TGTGCCAGCAGCCCTCGGGTAGCGGGACCAACCGGGGAGCTGTTTTTT	CASSPRVAGPTGELFF
TRBV29-1	TRBJ1-4	.	14	TRBD1	TGCAGCGGTGCAGGGGGTCCAACTAATGAAAAACTGATTTTT	CSGAGGPTNEKLIF
TRBV7-2	TRBJ2-7	.	15	.	TGTGCCAGCAGCTTAGGCCTGGGGAGCTCCTACGAGCAGTACTTC	CASSLGLGSSYEQYF
TRBV6-2/TRBV6-3	TRBJ2-7	few	14	TRBD2	TGTGCCAGCAGTTACCGGCGGGGGGACTACGAGCAGTACTTC	CASSYRRGDYEQYF
TRBV4-2	TRBJ2-6	.	17	TRBD1	TGTGCCAGCAGCCACGAGACAGGGACCTCTGGGGCCAACGTCCTGACTTTC	CASSHETGTSGANVLTF
TRBV29-1	TRBJ2-7	.	11	.	TGCAGCTTGCGGGCCGGGACGGAGCAGTACTTC	CSLRAGTEQYF
TRBV9	TRBJ1-2	.	14	.	TGTGCCAGCAGCGGCACGGACGGAAACTATGGCTACACCTTC	CASSGTDGNYGYTF
TRBV6-5	TRBJ2-2	.	15	.	TGTGCCAGCAGATACGGAAGGGACATAACCGGGGAGCTGTTTTTT	CASRYGRDITGELFF
TRBV7-9	TRBJ1-4	.	12	.	TGTGCCAGCAGCTCCTATGATGAAAAACTGTTTTTT	CASSSYDEKLFF
TRBV18	TRBJ1-2	.	15	TRBD1	TGTGCCAGCTCACCACCAAGGGACAGGGGTGATGGCTACACCTTC	CASSPPRDRGDGYTF
TRBV9	TRBJ2-7	few	13	TRBD1	TGTGCCAGCAGCGTTTCAGGGGGCTACGAGCAGTACTTC	CASSVSGGYEQYF
TRBV4-3	TRBJ2-3	few	19	.	TGCGCCAGCAGCCAAGTGGTGAGGGTGGAGCCGGATACCACAGATACGCAGTATTTT	CASSQVVRVEPDTTDTQYF
TRBV4-2	TRBJ2-7	few	12	.	TGTGCCAGCAGTCAAGGAAACTACGAGCAGTACTTC	CASSQGNYEQYF
TRBV7-8	TRBJ2-7	few	15	.	TGTGCCAGCAGCGATGACAGGACCAATTCCTACGAGCAGTACTTC	CASSDDRTNSYEQYF
TRBV7-9	TRBJ1-2	.	14	.	TGTGCCAGCAGCAGCCGGGACGGTGACTATGGCTACACCTTC	CASSSRDGDYGYTF
TRBV7-9	TRBJ2-3	.	14	.	TGTGCCAGCATTGCGGGCCTAAGCACAGATACGCAGTATTTT	CASIAGLSTDTQYF
TRBV25-1	TRBJ1-1	.	14	.	TGTGCCAGCCGGGCCAGGAGTCCCCACACTGAAGCTTTCTTT	CASRARSPHTEAFF
TRBV7-3	TRBJ1-1	.	14	.	TGTGCCAGCAGCACGCCAGAGGATAGAACTGAAGCTTTCTTT	CASSTPEDRTEAFF
TRBV11-3	TRBJ2-1	once	12	.	TGTGCCAGCAGCCGCGAAGGGGATGAGCAGTTCTTC	CASSREGDEQFF
TRBV24-1	TRBJ2-7	few	12	.	TGTGCCACTCGGGACCTCAATTACGAGCAGTACTTC	CATRDLNYEQYF
TRBV5-6	TRBJ1-1	few	12	TRBD1	TGTGCCAGCAGCTTTCACAGGGGCGAAGCTTTCTTT	CASSFHRGEAFF
TRBV30	TRBJ2-2	.	13	.	TGTGCCTGGAATCCAGGGAACACCGGGGAGCTGTTTTTT	CAWNPGNTGELFF
TRBV19	TRBJ1-2	few	13	.	TGTGCCAGTAACGGCAGGGTAGACTATGGCTACACCTTC	CASNGRVDYGYTF
TRBV30	TRBJ2-1	few	15	.	TGTGCCTGGACCTCTGTGGGGAGCTCCTACAATGAGCAGTTCTTC	CAWTSVGSSYNEQFF
TRBV4-3	TRBJ2-1	.	15	TRBD2	TGCGCCAGCAGCCAGGGGACTAGCGGTTACAATGAGCAGTTCTTC	CASSQGTSGYNEQFF
TRBV7-9	TRBJ2-3	.	16	TRBD2	TGTGCCAGCAGCTTAGTCACTAGCGGAGGCACAGATACGCAGTATTTT	CASSLVTSGGTDTQYF
TRBV5-5	TRBJ1-2	few	14	TRBD1	TGTGCCAGCAGCTTGGCACAGGGGGCGCAAGGCTACACCTTC	CASSLAQGAQGYTF
TRBV5-6	TRBJ1-2	.	11	.	TGTGCCAGCAGCTTTACCTATGGCTACACCTTC	CASSFTYGYTF
TRBV14	TRBJ2-2	few	12	.	TGTGCCAGCAGCCGAAACACCGGGGAGCTGTTTTTT	CASSRNTGELFF
TRBV29-1	TRBJ2-7	few	15	.	TGCAGCGTTGAAGATACCTCAGGGTTGACCTACGAGCAGTACTTC	CSVEDTSGLTYEQYF
TRBV29-1	TRBJ2-7	.	12	.	TGCAGCGTTGAATTAAAGCTGCGCGAGCAGTACTTC	CSVELKLREQYF
TRBV29-1	TRBJ2-3	.	16	TRBD2	TGCAGCGTTGTGGGGGGGGTCATAGCGGCCACAGATACGCAGTATTTT	CSVVGGVIAATDTQYF
TRBV5-1	TRBJ1-1	.	15	.	TGCGCCAGCAGCTTGGACGCCAGGGGAGGCACTGAAGCTTTCTTT	CASSLDARGGTEAFF
TRBV15	TRBJ2-5	.	16	.	TGTGCCACCAGCAGGCCAGACGGAGTAGCGGCGGAGACCCAGTACTTC	CATSRPDGVAAETQYF
TRBV27	TRBJ2-3	few	16	TRBD2	TGTGCCAGCAAGCTAGCGGGAGGTCCCGTCTCGAATACGCAGTATTTT	CASKLAGGPVSNTQYF
TRBV11-2	TRBJ2-1	.	17	TRBD2	TGTGCCAGCAGCTTCGGGACTAGCGACCCCTCCTACAATGAGCAGTTCTTC	CASSFGTSDPSYNEQFF
TRBV7-3	TRBJ2-2	many	13	.	TGTGCCAGCAGCTCGGATAACACCGGGGAGCTGTTTTTT	CASSSDNTGELFF
TRBV9	TRBJ2-1	.	15	.	TGTGCCAGCAGCGTAGGGGGCCACTCCTACAATGAGCAGTTCTTC	CASSVGGHSYNEQFF
TRBV7-2	TRBJ2-3	few	15	.	TGTGCCAGCAGCTTATTCATCAAAGTGACAGATACGCAGTATTTT	CASSLFIKVTDTQYF
TRBV5-5	TRBJ2-5	few	15	TRBD2	TGTGCCAGCAGCTGGGCGGGGGGGCCTTATGAGACCCAGTACTTC	CASSWAGGPYETQYF
TRBV7-3	TRBJ2-1	.	15	TRBD2	TGTGCCAGCTCCTACGGGACTAGCGGGGCCAATGAGCAGTTCTTC	CASSYGTSGANEQFF